The rows below give T cell receptor beta chains drawn from one sample of a study of T-cell memory formation after mild COVID-19. One entry per CDR3 protein results from TCRdb running MiXCR on the 5' RACE reads. The sample yields 560,000 or so distinct CDR3 sequences, around a sixth seen once. The specimen was PBMCs or a T cell subset sorted from them (not recorded which). The source is an adult woman who had mild COVID-19 (a few samples of this study predate the infection). Cell type and time point are not known. Both conserved end residues are part of each CDR3. The order of the fields is J gene, clone size, V gene, D gene, CDR3 DNA, CDR3 protein. A D gene is named only where the DNA matches it firmly. Size is stated for part of the rows, as once, few or many counts, or as a class when the clone is expanded.

TRBJ2-5 | few | TRBV12-3/TRBV12-4 | . | TGTGCCAGCAGTCCCGACAGGCCCCGGACTCAAGAGACCCAGTACTTC | CASSPDRPRTQETQYF
TRBJ2-5 | . | TRBV20-1 | . | TGCAGTGCTAGGGATTGGGGCGAGACCCAGTACTTC | CSARDWGETQYF
TRBJ2-3 | few | TRBV6-6 | TRBD2 | TGTGCCAGCAGTTACTGGATAGGTGCGGGAGATAAGAGTGGGATAGATACGCAGTATTTT | CASSYWIGAGDKSGIDTQYF
TRBJ1-1 | . | TRBV24-1 | TRBD1 | TGTGCCACTAAGGAGACAGGGGGAAACACTGAAGCTTTCTTT | CATKETGGNTEAFF
TRBJ1-6 | . | TRBV10-3 | . | TGTGCCCCGAGCAGGGGCGTCGATAATTCACCCCTCCACTTT | CAPSRGVDNSPLHF
TRBJ1-1 | . | TRBV7-2 | . | TGTGCCAGCAGCCAGCTTGGGGGTACGGACACTGAAGATTTCTTT | CASSQLGGTDTEDFF
TRBJ2-1 | many | TRBV29-1 | . | TGCAGCGCTCCGCGGGCCTTGAAGTACAATGAGCAGTTCTTC | CSAPRALKYNEQFF
TRBJ2-3 | few | TRBV5-6 | . | TGTGCCAGCAGCAAAACCTACAGGACTAGCACAGATACGCAGTATTTT | CASSKTYRTSTDTQYF
TRBJ1-5 | . | TRBV3-1 | . | TGTGCCAGCAGCCAAGACTCCGCGAGCAATCAGCCCCAGCATTTT | CASSQDSASNQPQHF
TRBJ2-1 | many | TRBV5-1 | . | TGCGCCAGCAGCTGGGACATGAACAATGAGCAGTTCTTC | CASSWDMNNEQFF
TRBJ2-3 | . | TRBV7-6 | . | TGTGCCAGCAGCTTAGCGACCAGCGACCCTAGACAGTATTTT | CASSLATSDPRQYF
TRBJ2-2 | . | TRBV5-1 | . | TGCGCCAGCAGCTTGCACAGTTCAGGGAACACCGGGGAGCTGTTTTTT | CASSLHSSGNTGELFF
TRBJ2-1 | many | TRBV29-1 | . | TGCAGCTTAGTTTGGTACAATGAGCAGTTCTTC | CSLVWYNEQFF
TRBJ1-4 | few | TRBV5-5 | . | TGTGCCAGCAGCCCGAGGACAGAGATGAATGAAAAACTGTTTTTT | CASSPRTEMNEKLFF
TRBJ2-1 | many | TRBV7-9 | . | TGTGCCAGCAGCTCTGCCGTGGATGAGCAGTTCTTC | CASSSAVDEQFF
TRBJ1-2 | few | TRBV3-1 | . | TGTGCCAGCAGCCAAGATCCGAAATATGGCTACACCTTC | CASSQDPKYGYTF
TRBJ2-3 | . | TRBV5-1 | TRBD2 | TGCGCCACCTCCCGACTAGCGGGGAACACAGATACGCAGTATTTT | CATSRLAGNTDTQYF